This section outlines one T cell receptor (beta chain) sequence together with its context. Its antigen is currently unknown. The CDR3 spans 16 residues. V was clipped by 4 bases and J by 4 bases, with 19 bases between them. Per the germline V gene, CDR1 is MGHRA and CDR2 is YSYEKL. These data originate in a study of OX40 agonist ivuxolimab in advanced cancers. Study-level background: The drug used for patients, ivuxolimab, was an agonistic anti-OX40 (CD134) antibody. Patients treated during dose escalation were battling hepatocellular carcinoma, melanoma, renal cell or head and neck cancer. General observations from the study: The CD4+ and CD8+ T cells in the blood had expanded clonally by week 6 at 0.1 to 3.0 mg/kg. Expanded clones belonging to CD8+ T cells outnumbered, on average, those of CD4+.

Here immunoSEQ multiplex PCR was the method, and the copy in TCRdb shows in-frame clones only, minus some. This sample yields some 41,000 clones, of which approximately 87% are seen a single time; roughly a third belongs to the top ten. This clonotype was obtained from an adult with an advanced solid tumor such as melanoma, head and neck, liver or kidney cancer. The starting material was CD4+ or CD8+ T cells sorted from blood, obtained in a trial of the OX40 agonist ivuxolimab. This rearrangement joins TRBV4-1 to TRBJ2-5; TRBD2 might be the D (5 bases). The CDR3 protein is CASSRPVDASRETQYF. DNA for the CDR3: TGCGCCAGCAGCCGACCCGTCGACGCTAGCAGAGAGACCCAGTACTTC.